A single sample is the source of the 25 T cell receptor beta chains below, sequenced in a study of cytotoxic CD8 clonotypes in ibrutinib-treated CLL. Measured with immunoSEQ multiplex PCR; TCRdb has only the in-frame clones, and not every one. The sample lists around 20,000 clones, around 79% occurring once. The sequencing here drew on PBMCs, taken before ibrutinib treatment. Receptors were obtained from a human donor with chronic lymphocytic leukemia.

This chain joins TRBV30 and TRBJ1-2, with D perhaps matching TRBD1 (6 bases). Germline-derived CDR1 and CDR2 are GTSNPN and SVGIG (reference sequence). The CDR3 is 12 residues long. V gave up 0 bases and J gave up 8 bases, with 10 bases separating them. The chain's CDR3 is CAWSVQQGGYTF. CDR3 bases: TGTGCCTGGAGTGTACAACAGGGCGGCTACACCTTC.

The CDR3 DNA follows: TGTGCCAGCAGCTATACACCTGGGCCTAATCAGCCCCAGCATTTT. It translates to CASSYTPGPNQPQHF. V and J are TRBV5-5 and TRBJ1-5; D not resolved. Germline CDR1 reads SGHKS; CDR2 reads YYEKEE (reference sequence). The ends were cut back, 3 bases at V and 4 bases at J, with 14 bases in the middle. This CDR3 comprises 15 residues.

This clone was detected only a few times. The V call is TRBV7-2, the J call TRBJ1-2; perhaps TRBD1 as D (6 bases). There are 15 residues in the CDR3. V lost 4 bases to trimming and J lost 2 bases, with 14 bases between them. Looked up from germline, CDR1 is SGHTA and CDR2 is FQGNSA. The CDR3 region has the DNA TGTGCCAGCAGCTCCCGACAGGTTAGGAACTATGGCTACACCTTC. Amino acids: CASSSRQVRNYGYTF.

The chain uses TRBV7-3 and TRBJ1-2; the match to TRBD1 covers 11 bases. CDR3 size: 15 residues. Germline trimming cut 5 bases from V and 7 bases from J; bases unmatched to any gene: 9. Germline V gives CDR1 SGHTA, CDR2 FQGTGA. For the CDR3, the DNA is TGTGCCAGCAGCGTCTCCCCGGGACAGGGGGGTGGCTACACCTTC. Encoded protein: CASSVSPGQGGGYTF.

This rearrangement joins TRBV7-2 to TRBJ1-5, with TRBD1 matching 7 bases. The CDR3 runs 12 residues. Per the germline V gene, CDR1 is SGHTA and CDR2 is FQGNSA. The trim removed 4 bases at V and 11 bases at J, leaving 5 bases unmatched. CDR3 region: CASSSDRVTQHF. As DNA, the CDR3 is TGTGCCAGCAGCTCCGACAGGGTAACCCAGCATTTT.

The V call is TRBV19, the J call TRBJ1-2; TRBD1 is a possible D gene (5 bases). Trimming took off 5 bases at V and 7 bases at J, with 17 bases between the two ends. The CDR3 covers 14 residues. Germline CDR1 and CDR2: LNHDA and SQIVND (reference sequence). CDR3 DNA sequence: TGTGCCAGTAGTGAGGTACAGGAGTACGTTGGCTACACCTTC. Its translation is CASSEVQEYVGYTF.

This rearrangement joins TRBV4-2 to TRBJ2-1, with a weak D call TRBD2 (6 bases). Trimming took off 4 bases at V and 7 bases at J, with 17 bases between the two ends. The CDR3 length is 15 residues. CDR1 and CDR2 from the germline V gene are LGHNA and YNFKEQ. The CDR3 reads CASSPRSAGTNEQFF. The DNA of the CDR3 is TGTGCCAGCAGCCCCCGATCGGCGGGGACGAATGAGCAGTTCTTC.

The J gene is TRBJ2-7, the V gene TRBV19, with a possible D match to TRBD1 (6 bases). Germline lookup yields CDR1 LNHDA and CDR2 SQIVND (reference sequence). V gave up 6 bases and J gave up 2 bases, with 17 bases separating them. The CDR3 extends over 15 amino acids. The CDR3 reads CASSYRDTNPYEQYF. In DNA form, the CDR3 reads TGTGCCAGTAGCTACCGGGACACAAACCCCTACGAGCAGTACTTC.

CDR3 DNA sequence: TGTGCCAGCAGCCGTACAGGGTTTAACTATGGCTACACCTTC. As protein: CASSRTGFNYGYTF. The chain employs TRBV5-6 and TRBJ1-2, with D perhaps TRBD1 (6 bases). CDR3 length: 14 residues. The ends were cut back, 4 bases at V and 1 base at J, with 11 bases in the middle. Germline lookup yields CDR1 SGHDT and CDR2 YYEEEE.

This clone has a single count. The CDR3 is CASSPQGAAYYGYTF. The CDR3 coding sequence is TGTGCCAGCAGCCCCCAAGGGGCCGCCTACTATGGCTACACCTTC. The chain uses TRBV7-3 and TRBJ1-2; weak D call: TRBD1 (5 bases). The CDR3 has 15 amino acids. CDR1 SGHTA and CDR2 FQGTGA come from the germline V gene. V shed 5 bases and J shed 3 bases, with 16 bases lying between them.

The V call is TRBV6-6, the J call TRBJ2-1, with TRBD1 matching over 7 bases. Germline V gives CDR1 MNHNY, CDR2 SVGAGI (reference sequence). Losses at the gene ends were 7 bases for V and 5 bases for J; bases not matched to a gene: 8. This CDR3 spans 14 amino acids. This CDR3 is CASIGTAMNNEQFF. CDR3 in DNA: TGTGCCAGCATTGGGACAGCGATGAACAATGAGCAGTTCTTC.

V is TRBV29-1 and J is TRBJ2-7; 7 bases map to TRBD1. V lost 7 bases and J lost 4; bases outside the gene matches: 10. This CDR3 is built from 13 residues. Germline V CDR1 and CDR2: SQVTM, ANQGSEA. The DNA of the CDR3 is TGCAGCGCCTTTTTCGGGACAGATTACGAGCAGTACTTC. It is translated as CSAFFGTDYEQYF.

J is TRBJ1-4 and V is TRBV9; 9 bases line up with TRBD1. Trimming cost V 2 bases and J 7 bases; bases outside gene matches: 9. The CDR3 is 16 residues long. From germline, CDR1 is SGDLS and CDR2 YYNGEE. The CDR3: CASSVLGGQGTEKLFF. The CDR3, as DNA: TGTGCCAGCAGCGTTCTGGGGGGACAGGGTACTGAAAAACTGTTTTTT.

J is TRBJ1-1 and V is TRBV11-2; no clear D gene. The V end lost 4 bases, the J end lost 6 bases, and 12 bases lay between the germline ends. Germline CDR1 reads SGHAT; CDR2 reads FQNNGV. The CDR3 spans 13 residues. The CDR3 bases are TGTGCCAGCAGCTCTCAGGCTGCTTCTGAAGCTTTCTTT. Encoded protein: CASSSQAASEAFF.

The J gene is TRBJ2-5, the V gene TRBV5-1, with D tentatively TRBD1 or TRBD2 (5 bases each). CDR1 and CDR2 from the germline V gene are SGHRS and YFSETQ. Trimming pared 4 bases from V and 1 base from J, leaving 14 bases between. The CDR3 length is 15 residues. This CDR3 reads CASSTRGRFQETQYF. CDR3 nucleotide sequence: TGCGCCAGCAGCACGAGGGGTCGGTTCCAAGAGACCCAGTACTTC.

This clone occurred a few times. The chain joins TRBV30 to TRBJ2-5; 14 nucleotides line up with TRBD2. The CDR3 is made up of 19 amino acids. Trimming at V came to 3 bases and at J to 5 bases, leaving 17 bases not matched to a gene. Germline V lookup: CDR1 GTSNPN, CDR2 SVGIG (reference sequence). The CDR3 sequence is CAWRVPVAGLAGGRETQYF. The CDR3, as DNA: TGTGCCTGGAGGGTCCCGGTGGCAGGACTAGCGGGAGGTCGGGAGACCCAGTACTTC. The full variable domain, with the rest looked up from reference TRBV30 and TRBJ2-5, is SQTIHQWPATLVQPVGSPLSLECTVEGTSNPNLYWYRQAAGRGLQLLFYSVGIGQISSEVPQNLSASRPQDRQFILSSKKLLLSDSGFYLCAWRVPVAGLAGGRETQYFGPGTRLLVL.

This clone appeared once. The chain couples TRBV30 to TRBJ1-4; D uncertain. CDR3 length: 14 residues. Trimming cost V 3 bases and J 0 bases, with 8 bases left between them. Per the germline V gene, CDR1 is GTSNPN and CDR2 is SVGIG (reference sequence). The CDR3 region is CAWREFATNEKLFF. CDR3 DNA sequence: TGTGCCTGGAGGGAATTTGCAACTAATGAAAAACTGTTTTTT.

V gene TRBV5-1 combines with J gene TRBJ1-1; D not certain. The CDR3 is 15 amino acids. With 4 bases removed from V and 4 bases from J, the gap between germline ends came to 17 bases. Germline loops: CDR1 SGHRS, CDR2 YFSETQ. CDR3 region: CASSLDGQAGTEAFF. As DNA, the CDR3 is TGCGCCAGCAGCCTGGACGGGCAGGCGGGCACTGAAGCTTTCTTT.

V usage is TRBV9 and J usage is TRBJ2-1; D is possibly TRBD2 (5 bases). The CDR3 loop spans 11 amino acids. CDR1 and CDR2 from the germline V gene are SGDLS and YYNGEE. V lost 5 bases, J lost 11 bases, and 11 bases lay in between. CDR3 DNA sequence: TGTGCCAGCAGAGATAAGCGGCAGCAGTTCTTC. Its protein product is CASRDKRQQFF. Supplemented by reference TRBV9 and TRBJ2-1, the full variable domain reads DSGVTQTPKHLITATGQRVTLRCSPRSGDLSVYWYQQSLDQGLQFLIQYYNGEERAKGNILERFSAQQFPDLHSELNLSSLELGDSALYFCASRDKRQQFFGPGTRLTVL.

This clone has a handful of counts. V and J are TRBV7-2 and TRBJ2-1, with D perhaps matching TRBD1 (6 bases). Germline V gene data show CDR1 as SGHTA and CDR2 as FQGNSA. Trimming stripped 1 base from V and 5 bases from J, with 6 bases between. The CDR3 has 13 amino acids. The CDR3 region has the DNA TGTGCCAGCAGCTTAGACAGGGACAATGAGCAGTTCTTC. Translating gives CASSLDRDNEQFF.

The chain links TRBV9 to TRBJ2-3, with unresolved D. The CDR3 covers 14 residues. Looked up from germline, CDR1 is SGDLS and CDR2 is YYNGEE. Between the trimmed V and J ends, which lost 4 bases and 6 bases, there was a span of 15 bases. The CDR3 nucleotides read TGTGCCAGCAGCCTAGAAGCAGCCTGGGATACGCAGTATTTT. Amino acids: CASSLEAAWDTQYF. Full variable domain (rest looked up from reference TRBV9 and TRBJ2-3): DSGVTQTPKHLITATGQRVTLRCSPRSGDLSVYWYQQSLDQGLQFLIQYYNGEERAKGNILERFSAQQFPDLHSELNLSSLELGDSALYFCASSLEAAWDTQYFGPGTRLTVL.

The chain recombines TRBV27 with TRBJ2-1; no definite D call. This CDR3 comprises 15 residues. CDR1 and CDR2 (germline): MNHEY, SMNVEV (reference sequence). V lost 3 bases and J 5 bases, leaving 14 bases between the germline ends. The CDR3 region has the DNA TGTGCCAGCAGTTTTCCATCCGGTCGCAACAATGAGCAGTTCTTC. Its translation is CASSFPSGRNNEQFF.

This rearrangement joins TRBV10-1 to TRBJ1-3; D not resolved. Germline-derived CDR1 and CDR2 are WNHNN and SYGVQD (reference sequence). V was pared by 8 bases and J by 0 bases, with 5 bases between. The CDR3 runs to 12 residues. CDR3 amino acids: CASASSGNTIYF. In DNA form, the CDR3 reads TGCGCCAGCGCGAGCTCTGGAAACACCATATATTTT.

This clone counts as medium-sized. The chain links TRBV10-3 to TRBJ1-5, with 7 bases fitting TRBD1. CDR3 length: 14 residues. Germline V gene sequence: CDR1 ENHRY, CDR2 SYGVKD. V lost 5 bases and J lost 4; bases outside the gene matches: 5. CDR3 protein: CAISKQGPNQPQHF. The CDR3, as DNA: TGTGCCATCAGTAAACAGGGGCCTAATCAGCCCCAGCATTTT.

The chain combines TRBV5-6 with TRBJ2-7; D not certain. V was clipped by 4 bases and J by 4 bases, with 15 bases between them. CDR1 is SGHDT and CDR2 is YYEEEE in the germline V gene. This CDR3 is 14 amino acids long. The CDR3 reads CASSPGPDKYEQYF. CDR3 DNA: TGTGCCAGCAGCCCCGGACCAGACAAATACGAGCAGTACTTC.